This TCR beta chain was sequenced for a study of regulatory T cells in long-lasting Graves disease. Ten or more counts support this clonotype. TCR beta libraries were built with iRepertoire HTBI primers and Arm-PCR of CDR3 regions. TCRdb itself ran the multiplex PCR reads through MiXCR, one entry per CDR3 protein. The profile shows under 500,000 distinct CDR3 sequences, about 15% of them singletons. Germline V gene sequence: CDR1 SNHLY, CDR2 FYNNEI. This CDR3 comprises 12 residues. Between the trimmed V and J ends, which lost 3 bases and 13 bases, there was a span of 16 bases. Time point here: newly diagnosed GD, antithyroid drugs for less than 3 months. Extracted RNA from PBMCs served as the source of the TCR library. These records were also assigned to another study, of T cells in Graves' hyperthyroidism and ophthalmopathy.

The sample in question was peripheral blood mononuclear cells (PBMCs), obtained at new diagnosis, from a patient treated with antithyroid drugs. This rearrangement joins TRBV2 to TRBJ2-7; D is perhaps TRBD1 (5 bases). This TCR came from a woman in her twenties or thirties with Graves disease. The CDR3 protein is CASSDALAGIYF. CDR3 in DNA: TGTGCCAGCAGTGATGCGTTGGCAGGGATCTACTTC. Drawing the rest from reference TRBV2 and TRBJ2-7, the complete variable domain is EPEVTQTPSHQVTQMGQEVILRCVPISNHLYFYWYRQILGQKVEFLVSFYNNEISEKSEIFDDQFSVERPDGSNFTLKIRSTKLEDSAMYFCASSDALAGIYFGPGTRLTVT.